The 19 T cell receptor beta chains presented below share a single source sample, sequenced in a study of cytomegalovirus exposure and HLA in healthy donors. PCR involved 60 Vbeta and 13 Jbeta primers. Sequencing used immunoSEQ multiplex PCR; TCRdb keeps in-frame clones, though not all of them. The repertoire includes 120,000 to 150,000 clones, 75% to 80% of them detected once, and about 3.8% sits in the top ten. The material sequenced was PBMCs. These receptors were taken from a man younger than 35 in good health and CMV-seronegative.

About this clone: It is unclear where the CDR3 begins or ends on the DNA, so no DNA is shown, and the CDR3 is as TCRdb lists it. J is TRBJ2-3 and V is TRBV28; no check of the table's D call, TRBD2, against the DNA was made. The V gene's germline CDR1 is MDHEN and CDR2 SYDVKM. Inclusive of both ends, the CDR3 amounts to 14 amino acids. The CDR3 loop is CASSTSVETDTQYF.

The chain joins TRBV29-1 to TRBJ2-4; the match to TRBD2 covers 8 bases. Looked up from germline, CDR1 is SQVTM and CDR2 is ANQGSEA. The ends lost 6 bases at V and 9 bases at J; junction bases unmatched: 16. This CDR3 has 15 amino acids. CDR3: CSVGSRGGTGSIQYF. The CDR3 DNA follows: TGCAGCGTCGGCTCCCGCGGGGGGACGGGAAGCATTCAGTACTTC.

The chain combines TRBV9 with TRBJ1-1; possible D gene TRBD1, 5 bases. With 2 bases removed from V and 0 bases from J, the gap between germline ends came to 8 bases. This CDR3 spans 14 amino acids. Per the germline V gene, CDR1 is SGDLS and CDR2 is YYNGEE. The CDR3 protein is CASSVSGMNTEAFF. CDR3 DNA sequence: TGTGCCAGCAGCGTCTCAGGGATGAACACTGAAGCTTTCTTT.

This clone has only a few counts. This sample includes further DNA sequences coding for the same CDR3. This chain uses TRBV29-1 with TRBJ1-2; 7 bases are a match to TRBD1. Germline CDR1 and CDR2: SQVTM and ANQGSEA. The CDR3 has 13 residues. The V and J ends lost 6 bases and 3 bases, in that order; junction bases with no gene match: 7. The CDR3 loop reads CSVARTGDYGYTF. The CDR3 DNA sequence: TGCAGCGTCGCACGAACAGGGGACTATGGCTACACCTTC.

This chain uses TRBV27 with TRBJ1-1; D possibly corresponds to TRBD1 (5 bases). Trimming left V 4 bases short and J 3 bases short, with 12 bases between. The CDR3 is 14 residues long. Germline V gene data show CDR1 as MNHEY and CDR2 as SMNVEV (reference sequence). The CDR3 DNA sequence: TGTGCCAGCAGTTACAGGCCGTACGACACTGAAGCTTTCTTT. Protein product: CASSYRPYDTEAFF.

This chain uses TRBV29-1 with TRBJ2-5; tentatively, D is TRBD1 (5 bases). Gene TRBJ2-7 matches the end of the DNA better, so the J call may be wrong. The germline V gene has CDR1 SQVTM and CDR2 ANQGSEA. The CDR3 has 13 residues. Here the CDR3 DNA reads TGCAGCGTTGATGGGGCCGGTGCCTACGAGCAGTACTTC. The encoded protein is CSVDGAGAYEQYF.

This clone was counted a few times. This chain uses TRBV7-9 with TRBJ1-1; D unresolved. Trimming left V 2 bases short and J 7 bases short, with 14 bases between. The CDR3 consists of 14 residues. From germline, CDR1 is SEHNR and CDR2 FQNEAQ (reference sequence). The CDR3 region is CASSLYLSPSEAFF. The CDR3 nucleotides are TGTGCCAGCAGCTTATATTTGTCACCCAGTGAAGCTTTCTTT. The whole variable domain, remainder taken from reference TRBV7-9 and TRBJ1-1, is DTGVSQNPRHKITKRGQNVTFRCDPISEHNRLYWYRQTLGQGPEFLTYFQNEAQLEKSRLLSDRFSAERPKGSFSTLEIQRTEQGDSAMYLCASSLYLSPSEAFFGQGTRLTVV.

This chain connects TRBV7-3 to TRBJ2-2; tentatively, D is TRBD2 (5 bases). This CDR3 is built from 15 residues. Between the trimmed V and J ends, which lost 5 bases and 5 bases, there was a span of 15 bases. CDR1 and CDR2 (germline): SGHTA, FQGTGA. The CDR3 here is CASSPTVTGTGELFF. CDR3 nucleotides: TGTGCCAGCAGCCCAACGGTTACGGGGACCGGGGAGCTGTTTTTT.

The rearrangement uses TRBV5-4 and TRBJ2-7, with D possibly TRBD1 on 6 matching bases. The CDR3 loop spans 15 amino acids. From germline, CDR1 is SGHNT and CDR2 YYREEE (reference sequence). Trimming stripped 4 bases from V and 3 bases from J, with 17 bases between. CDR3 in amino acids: CASSAASDSFYEQYF. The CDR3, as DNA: TGTGCCAGCAGCGCAGCCTCGGACAGTTTCTACGAGCAGTACTTC.

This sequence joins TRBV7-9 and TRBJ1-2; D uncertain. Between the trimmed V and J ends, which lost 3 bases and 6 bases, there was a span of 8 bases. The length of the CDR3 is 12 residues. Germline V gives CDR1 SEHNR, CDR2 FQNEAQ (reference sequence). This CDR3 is CASSLTFDGYTF. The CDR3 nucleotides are TGTGCCAGCAGCTTGACATTTGATGGCTACACCTTC.

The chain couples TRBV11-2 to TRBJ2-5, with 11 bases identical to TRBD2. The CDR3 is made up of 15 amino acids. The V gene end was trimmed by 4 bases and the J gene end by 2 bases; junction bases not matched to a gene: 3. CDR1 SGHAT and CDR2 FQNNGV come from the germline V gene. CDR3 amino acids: CASSSPSGGQETQYF. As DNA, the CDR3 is TGTGCCAGCAGCTCCCCTAGCGGGGGGCAAGAGACCCAGTACTTC.

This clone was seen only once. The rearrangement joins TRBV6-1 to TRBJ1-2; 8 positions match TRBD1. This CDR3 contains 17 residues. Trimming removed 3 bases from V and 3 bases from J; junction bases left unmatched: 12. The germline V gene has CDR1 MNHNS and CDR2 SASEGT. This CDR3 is CASSDNRGTAGDYGYTF. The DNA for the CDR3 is TGTGCCAGCAGTGACAACAGGGGGACCGCGGGCGACTATGGCTACACCTTC.

The DNA of the CDR3 is TGTGCCAGCAGTCGAACCTCCGGGACTAGTTATCCGTATTTT. It translates to CASSRTSGTSYPYF. The V call is TRBV6-5, the J call TRBJ2-3, with 8 bases lining up with TRBD2. With V trimmed by 5 bases and J by 14 bases, 15 bases remained unmatched. The CDR3 is 14 residues long. Per the germline V gene, CDR1 is MNHEY and CDR2 is SVGAGI.

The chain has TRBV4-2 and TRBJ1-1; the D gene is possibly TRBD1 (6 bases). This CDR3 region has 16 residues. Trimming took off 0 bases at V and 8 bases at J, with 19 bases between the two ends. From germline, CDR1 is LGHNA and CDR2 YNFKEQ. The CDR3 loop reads CASSQEGAGNDREAFF. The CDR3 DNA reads TGTGCCAGCAGCCAAGAGGGGGCAGGGAACGATCGAGAAGCTTTCTTT.

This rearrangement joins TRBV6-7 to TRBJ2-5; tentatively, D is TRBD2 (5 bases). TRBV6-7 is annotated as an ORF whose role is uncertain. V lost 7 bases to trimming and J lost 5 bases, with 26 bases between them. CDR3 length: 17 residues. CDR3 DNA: TGTGCCAGCAACCAACAGACTTTAAGGACTTTTCAGGAGACCCAGTACTTC. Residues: CASNQQTLRTFQETQYF.

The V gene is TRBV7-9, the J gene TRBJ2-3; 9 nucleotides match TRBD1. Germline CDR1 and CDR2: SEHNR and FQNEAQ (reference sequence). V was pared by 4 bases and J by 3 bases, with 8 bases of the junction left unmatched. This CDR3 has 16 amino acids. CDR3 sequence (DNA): TGTGCCAGCAGCTGGGGACAGGGAGAAGGAACAGATACGCAGTATTTT. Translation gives CASSWGQGEGTDTQYF.

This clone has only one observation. CDR3 protein: CASSGGGGYSYEQYF. The CDR3 region has the DNA TGTGCCAGCAGCGGGGGAGGCGGCTACTCCTACGAGCAGTACTTC. V and J are TRBV7-9 and TRBJ2-7, with D possibly being TRBD2 (6 bases). From germline, CDR1 is SEHNR and CDR2 FQNEAQ (reference sequence). V was trimmed by 5 bases and J by 0 bases, leaving 14 bases between them. The CDR3 has 15 amino acids.

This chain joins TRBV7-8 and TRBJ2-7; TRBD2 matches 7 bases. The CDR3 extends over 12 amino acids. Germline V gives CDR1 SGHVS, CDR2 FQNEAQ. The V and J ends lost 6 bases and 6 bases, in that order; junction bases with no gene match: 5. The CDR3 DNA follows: TGTGCCAGCAGTTTTGGACTAGGCGAGCAGTACTTC. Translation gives CASSFGLGEQYF.

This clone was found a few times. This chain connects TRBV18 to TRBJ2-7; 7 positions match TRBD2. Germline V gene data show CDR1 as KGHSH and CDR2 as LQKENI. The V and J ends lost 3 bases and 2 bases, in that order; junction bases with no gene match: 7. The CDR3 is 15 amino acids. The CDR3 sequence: CASSPGLAATYEQYF. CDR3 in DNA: TGTGCCAGCTCACCGGGGCTAGCGGCTACCTACGAGCAGTACTTC.